The 27 T cell receptor beta chains below were found in one sample sequenced in a study of blood T cell repertoires in COVID-19. The method was immunoSEQ multiplex PCR; TCRdb's version includes in-frame clones alone and lacks a portion of them. The table includes roughly 250,000 clones, roughly 93% detected once. Sequences were obtained from PBMCs or T cells enriched from blood (not recorded which). Receptor source: a woman between 35 and 50 years old with acute COVID-19.

V usage is TRBV5-1 and J usage is TRBJ2-7; 9 nucleotides match TRBD1. Trimming cost V 4 bases and J 3 bases; bases outside gene matches: 2. The CDR3 length is 13 residues. CDR1 and CDR2 from the germline V gene are SGHRS and YFSETQ. The CDR3 loop reads CASSATGGYEQYF. CDR3 bases: TGCGCCAGCAGCGCGACAGGGGGCTACGAGCAGTACTTC.

V is TRBV5-4 and J is TRBJ2-2; 9 bases agree with TRBD2. The ends lost 4 bases at V and 6 bases at J; junction bases unmatched: 10. The germline gives CDR1 SGHNT, CDR2 YYREEE (reference sequence). The CDR3 spans 16 residues. The CDR3 region is CASSPYSRGGPGELFF. In nucleotides, the CDR3 is TGTGCCAGCAGCCCCTACTCGCGGGGGGGCCCCGGGGAGCTGTTTTTT.

The rearrangement links TRBV11-2 to TRBJ2-7, with 12 bases that match TRBD2. The CDR3 covers 16 residues. With V trimmed by 0 bases and J by 9 bases, 9 bases remained unmatched. Germline values: CDR1 SGHAT, CDR2 FQNNGV. CDR3 nucleotide sequence: TGTGCCAGCAGCTTAGATAGGTGGACTAGCGGGGCCGGGCAGTACTTC. It is translated as CASSLDRWTSGAGQYF.

The chain employs TRBV30 and TRBJ1-5, with D possibly TRBD1 on 6 matching bases. Germline CDR1 and CDR2: GTSNPN and SVGIG (reference sequence). This CDR3 contains 16 residues. The germline V and J ends were trimmed by 1 base and 4 bases, with 17 bases remaining between them. CDR3 bases: TGTGCCTGGAGTGGGGGACATCGGATAGGTAATCAGCCCCAGCATTTT. Translating gives CAWSGGHRIGNQPQHF.

At least ten counts were recorded for this clone. Compared with germline, one end of the junction differs, possibly owing to a read error. The chain carries TRBV7-7 and TRBJ1-5; D uncertain. The germline gives CDR1 SSHAT, CDR2 FNYEAQ (reference sequence). CDR3 length: 15 amino acids. This CDR3 is CASSLVRSPNQPQHF. Here the CDR3 DNA reads TGTGCTAGCAGCTTAGTGAGGAGTCCCAATCAGCCCCAGCATTTT.

The chain joins TRBV19 to TRBJ2-2, with D possibly TRBD1 on 5 matching bases. V was clipped by 3 bases and J by 6 bases, with 8 bases between them. CDR1 LNHDA and CDR2 SQIVND come from the germline V gene (reference sequence). The CDR3 consists of 13 residues. DNA for the CDR3: TGTGCCAGTAGTATGGGGCGATCCGGGGAGCTGTTTTTT. It yields the protein CASSMGRSGELFF.

This rearrangement joins TRBV28 to TRBJ1-5; 11 nucleotides match TRBD1. With V trimmed by 6 bases and J by 3 bases, 7 bases remained unmatched. The CDR3 spans 16 residues. Germline assignment: CDR1 MDHEN and CDR2 SYDVKM. CDR3 DNA sequence: TGTGCCAGCAGCACAGGGGACAGGGGGAACAATCAGCCCCAGCATTTT. Its translation is CASSTGDRGNNQPQHF.

A single count supports this clone. V usage is TRBV27 and J usage is TRBJ1-2, with D tentatively TRBD1 (6 bases). Germline V gives CDR1 MNHEY, CDR2 SMNVEV (reference sequence). V shed 2 bases and J shed 5 bases, with 12 bases lying between them. This CDR3 has 14 amino acids. The CDR3 DNA is TGTGCCAGCAGTTTAGCTGGGGGCGGTTATGGCTACACCTTC. It encodes CASSLAGGGYGYTF.

Concerning this clone: Additional DNA sequences in this sample encode the identical CDR3. V and J are TRBV19 and TRBJ2-3, with D perhaps TRBD1 (5 bases). The germline gives CDR1 LNHDA, CDR2 SQIVND (reference sequence). The CDR3 covers 13 residues. Trimming stripped 6 bases from V and 1 base from J, with 8 bases between. Here the CDR3 reads CASRGRGTDTQYF. CDR3 nucleotides: TGTGCCAGTAGGGGGCGCGGCACAGATACGCAGTATTTT.

V gene TRBV6-5 combines with J gene TRBJ2-5, with TRBD1 identical over 7 bases. V was pared by 6 bases and J by 2 bases, with 6 bases of the junction left unmatched. The CDR3 extends over 14 amino acids. From germline, CDR1 is MNHEY and CDR2 SVGAGI. The chain's CDR3 is CASRVPGQQETQYF. Written as DNA, the CDR3 is TGTGCCAGCAGGGTCCCGGGACAGCAAGAGACCCAGTACTTC.

The chain uses TRBV3-1 (or the pseudogene TRBV3-2) and TRBJ2-7; 12 positions agree with TRBD2. Germline trimming cut 0 bases from V and 4 bases from J; bases unmatched to any gene: 10. Germline CDR1 and CDR2: LGHDT and YNNKEL (reference sequence). The CDR3 runs 18 residues. The CDR3 bases are TGTGCCAGCAGCCAAGATTCACGGCTAGCGGGAGGGCAGTACGAGCAGTACTTC. Protein product: CASSQDSRLAGGQYEQYF.

The chain carries TRBV24-1 and TRBJ2-3; D gene uncertain. From germline, CDR1 is KGHDR and CDR2 SFDVKD. Trimming left V 4 bases short and J 0 bases short, with 13 bases between. This CDR3 has 16 residues. The CDR3 loop is CATSEKAATSTDTQYF. CDR3 bases: TGTGCCACCAGTGAAAAGGCGGCAACTAGCACAGATACGCAGTATTTT.

V usage is TRBV3-1 (or the pseudogene TRBV3-2) and J usage is TRBJ1-6; 8 bases fit TRBD1. Germline assignment: CDR1 LGHDT and CDR2 YNNKEL (reference sequence). This CDR3 region has 17 residues. The ends lost 4 bases at V and 3 bases at J; junction bases unmatched: 8. CDR3 sequence (DNA): TGTGCCAGCAGCCGAGGACAGGGTAGAGGCTATAATTCACCCCTCCACTTT. Translated: CASSRGQGRGYNSPLHF.

This rearrangement joins TRBV7-8 to TRBJ1-2; tentatively, D is TRBD1 (5 bases). Germline-derived CDR1 and CDR2 are SGHVS and FQNEAQ. The CDR3 contains 16 residues. V was shortened by 1 base and J by 0 bases, with 12 bases between the two germline ends. CDR3 nucleotide sequence: TGTGCCAGCAGCTTAGATAGGGGCGGAGCTAACTATGGCTACACCTTC. This sequence encodes CASSLDRGGANYGYTF. Supplemented by reference TRBV7-8 and TRBJ1-2, the full variable domain reads GAGVSQSPRYKVAKRGQDVALRCDPISGHVSLFWYQQALGQGPEFLTYFQNEAQLDKSGLPSDRFFAERPEGSVSTLKIQRTQQEDSAVYLCASSLDRGGANYGYTFGSGTRLTVV.

This clone was picked up one time. The chain combines TRBV7-2 with TRBJ2-2, with unresolved D. Trimming left V 5 bases short and J 2 bases short, with 9 bases between. The germline V gene has CDR1 SGHTA and CDR2 FQGNSA. This CDR3 has 14 residues. This CDR3 reads CASSEHRNTGELFF. For the CDR3, the DNA is TGTGCCAGCAGCGAGCACCGAAACACCGGGGAGCTGTTTTTT.

This clone turned up a few times. This chain uses TRBV30 with TRBJ1-4, with 8 bases aligning to TRBD1. This CDR3 comprises 14 residues. Germline CDR1 reads GTSNPN; CDR2 reads SVGIG (reference sequence). Trimming took 5 bases from V and 8 from J; bases not matched to a gene: 10. The CDR3 nucleotides are TGTGCCTGGGGGTCCCAGGGGGCAGGGGAAAAACTGTTTTTT. It encodes CAWGSQGAGEKLFF.

CDR3 amino acids: CASSPPPGLAGSYNEQFF. For the CDR3, the DNA is TGTGCCAGCTCACCTCCTCCCGGACTAGCGGGGAGCTACAATGAGCAGTTCTTC. The rearrangement uses TRBV18 and TRBJ2-1; 12 bases agree with TRBD2. Germline values: CDR1 KGHSH, CDR2 LQKENI. The CDR3 extends over 18 amino acids. The J segment lost 3 bases and the V segment lost 3 bases, leaving 9 bases of the junction unmatched.

J is TRBJ1-3 and V is TRBV7-2; weak D call: TRBD1 (6 bases). V shed 0 bases and J shed 4 bases, with 16 bases lying between them. Germline lookup yields CDR1 SGHTA and CDR2 FQGNSA. The CDR3 spans 17 residues. Written as DNA, the CDR3 is TGTGCCAGCAGCTTAGCTCTAGCGGCAGGGGAGGGAAACACCATATATTTT. This codes for CASSLALAAGEGNTIYF.

This chain joins TRBV5-4 and TRBJ2-5; 7 positions agree with TRBD1. Germline V CDR1 and CDR2: SGHNT, YYREEE (reference sequence). The CDR3 totals 15 residues. V lost 1 base to trimming and J lost 4 bases; unmatched junction nucleotides: 7. The CDR3 protein is CASSLTPGGTETQYF. CDR3 nucleotide sequence: TGTGCCAGCAGCTTGACCCCAGGGGGAACAGAGACCCAGTACTTC.

This chain links TRBV28 with TRBJ2-5, with D possibly being TRBD1 (6 bases). Germline CDR1 reads MDHEN; CDR2 reads SYDVKM. This CDR3 is 14 amino acids long. V dropped 2 bases and J dropped 5 bases, with 12 bases sitting between them. The DNA of the CDR3 is TGTGCCAGCAGTTTAGTTGGGGGCGGGGAGACCCAGTACTTC. Protein: CASSLVGGGETQYF.

This sequence joins TRBV27 and TRBJ1-1; the D gene is possibly TRBD1 (6 bases). Per germline, CDR1 MNHEY and CDR2 SMNVEV (reference sequence). The CDR3 runs to 15 residues. The V gene lost 5 bases and the J gene lost 1 base, with 14 bases spanning the gap. The CDR3 loop is CASSPRDIWNTEAFF. CDR3 nucleotide sequence: TGTGCCAGCAGTCCCCGGGACATCTGGAACACTGAAGCTTTCTTT.

The CDR3 here is CASSQRVEKLFF. CDR3 in DNA: TGTGCCAGCAGCCAACGGGTTGAAAAACTGTTTTTT. The V gene is TRBV3-1 (or the pseudogene TRBV3-2), the J gene TRBJ1-4; D uncertain. V was cut by 2 bases and J by 7 bases, with 5 bases left in between. The CDR3 covers 12 residues. Germline V gives CDR1 LGHDT, CDR2 YNNKEL (reference sequence).

The chain has TRBV20-1 and TRBJ1-5, with 8 bases that match TRBD1. The J segment lost 4 bases and the V segment lost 3 bases, leaving 11 bases of the junction unmatched. From germline, CDR1 is DFQATT and CDR2 SNEGSKA (reference sequence). This CDR3 contains 16 residues. The CDR3 DNA reads as TGCAGTGCTAGTAAACAGGGGGGAGAACTAAATCAGCCCCAGCATTTT. Residues: CSASKQGGELNQPQHF.

V gene TRBV7-9 combines with J gene TRBJ2-1; 9 bases are shared with TRBD1. The CDR3 extends over 17 amino acids. Looked up from germline, CDR1 is SEHNR and CDR2 is FQNEAQ (reference sequence). Unmatched junction bases numbered 15, after V lost 4 bases and J lost 8 bases. CDR3 loop: CASSSQPGTGFIDEQFF. In nucleotides, the CDR3 is TGTGCCAGCAGCTCCCAGCCGGGGACAGGGTTTATCGATGAGCAGTTCTTC.

Concerning this clone itself: The same CDR3 arises from other DNA sequences in this sample as well. This rearrangement joins TRBV29-1 to TRBJ1-5; TRBD1 aligns across 9 bases. Germline values: CDR1 SQVTM, CDR2 ANQGSEA. V was clipped by 6 bases and J by 2 bases; unmatched bases: 2. The length of the CDR3 is 13 residues. CDR3 sequence (DNA): TGCAGCGTCAGGACAGGGGGCAATCAGCCCCAGCATTTT. Translating it yields CSVRTGGNQPQHF. Filled out from reference TRBV29-1 and TRBJ1-5, the complete variable domain reads SAVISQKPSRDICQRGTSLTIQCQVDSQVTMMFWYRQQPGQSLTLIATANQGSEATYESGFVIDKFPISRPNLTFSTLTVSNMSPEDSSIYLCSVRTGGNQPQHFGDGTRLSIL.

V gene TRBV3-1 (or the pseudogene TRBV3-2) combines with J gene TRBJ2-4; D gene unclear. Germline V gene data show CDR1 as LGHDT and CDR2 as YNNKEL (reference sequence). CDR3 length: 15 amino acids. The V end lost 1 base, the J end lost 0 bases, and 7 bases lay between the germline ends. CDR3 region: CASSQGPLAKNIQYF. The CDR3 DNA reads as TGTGCCAGCAGCCAAGGGCCCTTAGCCAAAAACATTCAGTACTTC.

This clone was observed a single time. V is TRBV7-9 and J is TRBJ2-2, with a tentative D call TRBD2 (6 bases). Trimming removed 5 bases at V and 3 bases at J, with 10 bases between. The CDR3 spans 14 residues. CDR1 and CDR2 from the germline V gene are SEHNR and FQNEAQ (reference sequence). CDR3 coding DNA: TGTGCCAGCAGCACCGGGGACTACACCGGGGAGCTGTTTTTT. It codes for CASSTGDYTGELFF.